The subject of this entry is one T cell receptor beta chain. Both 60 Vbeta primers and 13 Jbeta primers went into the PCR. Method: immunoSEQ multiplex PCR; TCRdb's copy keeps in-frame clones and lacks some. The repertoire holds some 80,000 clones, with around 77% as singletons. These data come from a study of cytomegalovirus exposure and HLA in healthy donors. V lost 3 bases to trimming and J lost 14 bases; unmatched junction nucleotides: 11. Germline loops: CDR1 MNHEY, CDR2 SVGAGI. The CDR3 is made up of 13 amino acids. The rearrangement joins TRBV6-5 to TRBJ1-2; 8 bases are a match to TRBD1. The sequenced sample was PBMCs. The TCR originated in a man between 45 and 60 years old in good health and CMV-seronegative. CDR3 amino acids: CASSYRVRDRTTF. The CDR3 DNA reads TGTGCCAGCAGTTATCGAGTTAGGGACAGGACAACCTTC.